The 29 T cell receptor beta chains below were found in one sample sequenced in a study of T cells in tuberculosis. Sequencing was performed with immunoSEQ multiplex PCR; in TCRdb, only in-frame clones are kept and a portion is missing. The sample holds 7,400 or so clones; approximately 95% are singletons and the top ten take around 10%. Sequenced input: PBMCs. The source is an adult with tuberculosis.

The chain combines TRBV30 with TRBJ2-5, with TRBD1 matching over 8 bases. The junction had 4 bases not matched to a gene; V was cut back by 0 bases and J by 4 bases. Germline lookup yields CDR1 GTSNPN and CDR2 SVGIG (reference sequence). The CDR3 runs 14 residues. CDR3 loop: CAWSVIRGRETQYF. CDR3 coding DNA: TGTGCCTGGAGTGTGATCAGGGGGCGAGAGACCCAGTACTTC.

CDR3 sequence (DNA): TGCAGCGCGATAACAGGGGTGACTGAAGCTTTCTTT. Translating gives CSAITGVTEAFF. J is TRBJ1-1 and V is TRBV29-1; 7 bases map to TRBD1. The CDR3 is 12 residues long. The J segment lost 5 bases and the V segment lost 7 bases, leaving 7 bases of the junction unmatched. Germline values: CDR1 SQVTM, CDR2 ANQGSEA.

The V call is TRBV5-1, the J call TRBJ1-2; 7 bases line up with TRBD1. Trimming removed 0 bases from V and 8 bases from J; junction bases left unmatched: 10. The CDR3 is made up of 15 amino acids. The germline V gene has CDR1 SGHRS and CDR2 YFSETQ. CDR3 in amino acids: CASSLGTGQIEGYTF. The CDR3 DNA follows: TGCGCCAGCAGCTTGGGGACGGGACAGATCGAAGGCTACACCTTC.

V and J are TRBV11-2 and TRBJ1-5; D gene uncertain. V gave up 5 bases and J gave up 5 bases, with 10 bases separating them. The CDR3 runs to 13 residues. The germline CDR1 and CDR2 sequences are SGHAT and FQNNGV. The CDR3 loop reads CASSHGMDQPQHF. In nucleotides, the CDR3 is TGTGCCAGCAGCCACGGGATGGATCAGCCCCAGCATTTT.

This clone was seen a single time. The rearrangement joins TRBV4-1 to TRBJ2-7; 8 bases agree with TRBD1. The CDR3 spans 15 residues. Germline assignment: CDR1 MGHRA and CDR2 YSYEKL. Unmatched junction bases numbered 7, after V lost 4 bases and J lost 2 bases. As DNA, the CDR3 is TGCGCCAGCAGCCTATTTCCGGGACAGGCCTACGAGCAGTACTTC. Amino acid sequence: CASSLFPGQAYEQYF.

The chain joins TRBV5-5 to TRBJ1-6; D not resolved. Trimming shortened V by 4 bases and J by 0 bases, and 14 bases separated the two germline ends. The CDR3 consists of 17 residues. Germline-derived CDR1 and CDR2 are SGHKS and YYEKEE (reference sequence). CDR3 coding DNA: TGTGCCAGCAGCCCGGGATGGCGTAGCTCCTATAATTCACCCCTCCACTTT. It specifies CASSPGWRSSYNSPLHF.

The rearrangement uses TRBV5-1 and TRBJ1-2; D remains ambiguous. The CDR3 loop spans 14 amino acids. CDR1 and CDR2 from the germline V gene are SGHRS and YFSETQ. V was trimmed by 0 bases and J by 6 bases, leaving 12 bases between them. The CDR3, as DNA: TGCGCCAGCAGCTTGGCCTTTATTGAGAATGGCTACACCTTC. It codes for CASSLAFIENGYTF.

This chain uses TRBV11-2 with TRBJ1-1, with 9 bases that match TRBD1. Germline V gene sequence: CDR1 SGHAT, CDR2 FQNNGV. J was trimmed by 7 bases and V by 6 bases; bases with no gene match: 9. The CDR3 has 14 amino acids. In nucleotides, the CDR3 is TGTGCCAGCAGTTTACAGGGGGCAGCCCTTGAAGCTTTCTTT. It yields the protein CASSLQGAALEAFF.

This chain connects TRBV6-5 to TRBJ2-7, with D tentatively TRBD2 (6 bases). Looked up from germline, CDR1 is MNHEY and CDR2 is SVGAGI. This CDR3 is 13 amino acids long. The germline V and J ends were trimmed by 2 bases and 6 bases, with 11 bases remaining between them. This chain's CDR3 is CASSYTLASEQYF. CDR3 DNA: TGTGCCAGCAGTTACACACTAGCTTCCGAGCAGTACTTC.

V and J are TRBV15 and TRBJ2-2, with 9 bases fitting TRBD1. This CDR3 is 16 amino acids long. Germline trimming cut 1 base from V and 4 bases from J; bases unmatched to any gene: 4. Per germline, CDR1 LNHNV and CDR2 YYDKDF (reference sequence). CDR3 sequence reads: CATSRADRGITGELFF. In nucleotides, the CDR3 is TGTGCCACCAGCAGAGCGGACAGGGGCATCACCGGGGAGCTGTTTTTT.

The J gene is TRBJ1-2, the V gene TRBV28; D gene unclear. The CDR3 sequence is 13 residues long. V was pared by 2 bases and J by 8 bases, with 12 bases between. Germline-derived CDR1 and CDR2 are MDHEN and SYDVKM. As DNA, the CDR3 is TGTGCCAGCAGTTTAGCTGATTTAGAGGGCTACACCTTC. This gives the protein CASSLADLEGYTF.

The chain has TRBV9 and TRBJ2-7, with TRBD2 identical over 10 bases. Trimming removed 1 base from V and 3 bases from J; junction bases left unmatched: 4. The CDR3 length is 15 residues. Germline V lookup: CDR1 SGDLS, CDR2 YYNGEE. The CDR3 protein is CASSVYLAGDYEQYF. For the CDR3, the DNA is TGTGCCAGCAGCGTATATCTAGCGGGAGACTACGAGCAGTACTTC.

The chain links TRBV6-5 to TRBJ1-1, with D perhaps matching TRBD1 (6 bases). V lost 2 bases, J lost 0 bases, and 13 bases lay in between. From germline, CDR1 is MNHEY and CDR2 SVGAGI. This CDR3 has 16 amino acids. The CDR3 loop reads CASSYVGAGMNTEAFF. The DNA of the CDR3 is TGTGCCAGCAGTTACGTGGGGGCAGGGATGAACACTGAAGCTTTCTTT.

This clone came up once. The CDR3 DNA sequence: TGCGCCAGCAGCTTTCGACAGGGGTCCTACGAGCAGTACTTC. Its translation: CASSFRQGSYEQYF. This chain links TRBV5-1 with TRBJ2-7; 8 bases fit TRBD1. J was trimmed by 1 base and V by 2 bases; bases with no gene match: 2. From germline, CDR1 is SGHRS and CDR2 YFSETQ. This CDR3 is built from 14 residues.

CDR3 sequence (DNA): TGTGCCCGGAATAATAGGGGATTTTGGGATTCACCCCTCCACTTT. Its translation: CARNNRGFWDSPLHF. The gene calls are TRBV30 and TRBJ1-6, with a possible D match to TRBD1 (5 bases). Germline CDR1 reads GTSNPN; CDR2 reads SVGIG (reference sequence). The ends were cut back, 8 bases at V and 8 bases at J, with 22 bases in the middle. The CDR3 has 15 amino acids.

This chain joins TRBV5-1 and TRBJ2-1, with D perhaps matching TRBD2 (5 bases). Germline CDR1 and CDR2: SGHRS and YFSETQ. The CDR3 is 14 amino acids. Trimming cost V 0 bases and J 8 bases, with 12 bases left between them. CDR3 region: CASSLEGLQHEQFF. DNA of the CDR3: TGCGCCAGCAGCTTGGAAGGACTGCAACATGAGCAGTTCTTC.

The rearrangement joins TRBV6-6 to TRBJ1-1, with 7 bases aligning to TRBD1. Losses at the gene ends were 6 bases for V and 0 bases for J; bases not matched to a gene: 7. This CDR3 contains 15 residues. Germline CDR1 is MNHNY and CDR2 is SVGAGI (reference sequence). The CDR3 DNA reads as TGTGCCAGCAGCCCCGCCGACAGGGTGAACACTGAAGCTTTCTTT. Translated: CASSPADRVNTEAFF.

The chain combines TRBV2 with TRBJ2-3, with TRBD1 identical over 9 bases. This CDR3 contains 13 residues. Germline CDR1 SNHLY, CDR2 FYNNEI. Trimming at V came to 7 bases and at J to 6 bases, leaving 5 bases not matched to a gene. The CDR3 coding sequence is TGTGCCAGCAAAGAGACAGGGGGGGATACGCAGTATTTT. Translating gives CASKETGGDTQYF.

The rearrangement uses TRBV9 and TRBJ2-6; D might be TRBD1 (6 bases). CDR3 length: 18 residues. Germline CDR1 and CDR2: SGDLS and YYNGEE. V lost 1 base and J lost 0, with 14 bases in between. The CDR3 DNA follows: TGTGCCAGCAGCGTATATGGGGGCCCCAGCTCTGGGGCCAACGTCCTGACTTTC. Encoded protein: CASSVYGGPSSGANVLTF.

The V and J genes are TRBV6-1 and TRBJ1-1; 7 bases are shared with TRBD1. The trim removed 3 bases at V and 5 bases at J, leaving 6 bases unmatched. This CDR3 is 14 amino acids long. CDR1 and CDR2 from the germline V gene are MNHNS and SASEGT. The CDR3, as DNA: TGTGCCAGCAGTGATTTATGGACAGGAACTGAAGCTTTCTTT. It codes for CASSDLWTGTEAFF.

The genes are TRBV11-3 and TRBJ1-1; no clear D gene. The ends were cut back, 6 bases at V and 7 bases at J, with 15 bases in the middle. The length of the CDR3 is 13 residues. Germline CDR1 reads SGHNT; CDR2 reads YENEEA. The CDR3 DNA follows: TGTGCCAGCAGTTTTGGGTCGGGGAGTGAAGCTTTCTTT. It translates to CASSFGSGSEAFF.

The gene calls are TRBV10-3 and TRBJ2-4; TRBD2 agrees at 7 bases. J gave up 0 bases and V 8 bases, and 13 bases lay outside the gene matches. This CDR3 contains 17 residues. The germline gives CDR1 ENHRY, CDR2 SYGVKD. CDR3 region: CAIGEGLFGEAKNIQYF. Written as DNA, the CDR3 is TGTGCCATCGGGGAGGGGTTATTCGGGGAAGCCAAAAACATTCAGTACTTC.

This sequence joins TRBV29-1 and TRBJ1-5; perhaps TRBD1 as D (5 bases). Germline V gene sequence: CDR1 SQVTM, CDR2 ANQGSEA. The CDR3 extends over 15 amino acids. The V gene lost 7 bases and the J gene lost 2 bases, with 18 bases spanning the gap. The CDR3 here is CSASAAGEGNQPQHF. The CDR3 nucleotides read TGCAGCGCCTCCGCAGCGGGGGAGGGCAATCAGCCCCAGCATTTT. Full variable domain (rest looked up from reference TRBV29-1 and TRBJ1-5): SAVISQKPSRDICQRGTSLTIQCQVDSQVTMMFWYRQQPGQSLTLIATANQGSEATYESGFVIDKFPISRPNLTFSTLTVSNMSPEDSSIYLCSASAAGEGNQPQHFGDGTRLSIL.

The chain carries TRBV7-2 and TRBJ1-6, with D perhaps matching TRBD1 (6 bases). This CDR3 is built from 15 residues. Deletions cut 3 bases from V and 8 bases from J, with 14 bases between. Germline loops: CDR1 SGHTA, CDR2 FQGNSA. This CDR3 reads CASSFSTGPDSPLHF. The DNA of the CDR3 is TGTGCCAGCAGCTTTTCGACAGGTCCGGATTCACCCCTCCACTTT. Looking up the rest from reference TRBV7-2 and TRBJ1-6 gives the full variable domain: GAGVSQSPSNKVTEKGKDVELRCDPISGHTALYWYRQSLGQGLEFLIYFQGNSAPDKSGLPSDRFSAERTGGSVSTLTIQRTQQEDSAVYLCASSFSTGPDSPLHFGNGTRLTVT.

CDR3 protein: CAVRGGGQDEQFF. In DNA, the CDR3 is TGTGCAGTGAGGGGGGGAGGCCAGGATGAGCAGTTCTTC. The rearrangement links TRBV12-2 to TRBJ2-1; TRBD2 is the table's D call, not checked against the DNA. TRBV12-2 counts as a pseudogene. CDR3 size: 13 residues.

V usage is TRBV5-1 and J usage is TRBJ2-3, with 8 positions matching TRBD2. In germline, CDR1 is SGHRS, CDR2 YFSETQ. V dropped 1 base and J dropped 8; count of bases not matched to a gene: 9. The CDR3 spans 15 residues. The CDR3 DNA reads as TGCGCCAGCAGCTTGCCCGGAGCGGGGGCGAGTACGCAGTATTTT. This gives the protein CASSLPGAGASTQYF.

This chain joins TRBV10-3 and TRBJ2-2; 7 nucleotides line up with TRBD1. V gave up 8 bases and J gave up 4 bases; unmatched junction bases: 7. Germline CDR1 and CDR2: ENHRY and SYGVKD. This CDR3 has 14 residues. In DNA, the CDR3 is TGTGCCATCGGGCAACAGGGGACCACCGGGGAGCTGTTTTTT. It yields the protein CAIGQQGTTGELFF.

V is TRBV9 and J is TRBJ2-7; TRBD2 matches 9 bases. Germline CDR1 SGDLS, CDR2 YYNGEE. J gave up 2 bases and V 0 bases, and 6 bases lay outside the gene matches. The CDR3 consists of 16 residues. The CDR3 protein is CASSVDSGRSPYEQYF. Here the CDR3 DNA reads TGTGCCAGCAGCGTAGATAGCGGGAGATCCCCCTACGAGCAGTACTTC.

The chain joins TRBV29-1 to TRBJ2-7, with TRBD2 matching 11 bases. The CDR3 consists of 14 residues. Unmatched junction bases numbered 11, after V lost 7 bases and J lost 6 bases. CDR1 is SQVTM, CDR2 ANQGSEA, per germline. This CDR3 reads CSGGLAGGIGEQYF. The CDR3 region has the DNA TGCAGCGGCGGGCTAGCGGGAGGCATAGGCGAGCAGTACTTC.